The rows below give T cell receptor beta chains drawn from one sample of a study of blood T cell repertoires in COVID-19. Profiling relied on immunoSEQ multiplex PCR, and the TCRdb table lists in-frame clones only, not all of them. The sample has about half a million clones, approximately 83% seen once. Sequencing was performed on peripheral blood. The receptors were sampled from a human donor in a cohort sampled during active COVID-19. The CDR3 runs from the conserved cysteine through the conserved F or W. The D gene is left open where the match is weak. Not all rows give a size; the values are once, few, many and, for expanded clones, a class.

CDR3 protein	CDR3 DNA	J gene	clone size	D gene	V gene
CASSLGAGTGLETQYF	TGTGCCAGCAGCTTAGGGGCCGGGACAGGTTTAGAGACCCAGTACTTC	TRBJ2-5	-	TRBD1	TRBV11-3
CASSVANSESSYNEQFF	TGTGCCAGCAGCGTAGCCAATAGCGAAAGCTCCTACAATGAGCAGTTCTTC	TRBJ2-1	-	-	TRBV9
CASSPLGGTLRTETQYF	TGTGCCAGCAGCCCCTTGGGGGGGACCTTAAGGACGGAGACCCAGTACTTC	TRBJ2-5	-	TRBD2	TRBV11-2
CSVVVLAGVNEQFF	TGCAGCGTTGTGGTGCTAGCGGGCGTAAATGAGCAGTTCTTC	TRBJ2-1	-	TRBD2	TRBV29-1
CASSPILGEDGYTF	TGTGCCAGCTCACCAATTTTAGGAGAGGATGGCTACACCTTC	TRBJ1-2	-	-	TRBV18
CASSGGFDFYEQYF	TGTGCCAGCAGTGGGGGCTTCGATTTCTACGAGCAGTACTTC	TRBJ2-7	-	-	TRBV6-2/TRBV6-3
CATDVGTGTDTQYF	TGTGCCACCGATGTGGGGACAGGGACAGATACGCAGTATTTT	TRBJ2-3	-	TRBD1	TRBV6-5
CASSSGRAPNEQFF	TGTGCCAGCTCGAGCGGGAGGGCCCCCAATGAGCAGTTCTTC	TRBJ2-1	once	TRBD2	TRBV6-5
CASSYSATQETQYF	TGTGCCAGCAGTTACTCGGCGACTCAAGAGACCCAGTACTTC	TRBJ2-5	-	-	TRBV6-2/TRBV6-3
CASSLVSGVNEQFF	TGTGCCAGCAGCTTAGTGTCGGGAGTCAATGAGCAGTTCTTC	TRBJ2-1	-	-	TRBV7-3
CASSIGQDSTDTQYF	TGTGCCAGTAGCATCGGACAGGATAGCACAGATACGCAGTATTTT	TRBJ2-3	-	TRBD1	TRBV19
CASSSPGGRSPLHF	TGTGCCAGCAGCTCACCCGGGGGGCGGTCACCCCTCCACTTT	TRBJ1-6	once	-	TRBV5-5
CAWRLGQLYEQYF	TGTGCCTGGAGATTGGGGCAGCTTTACGAGCAGTACTTC	TRBJ2-7	-	-	TRBV30
CASSPGQGTTEAFF	TGTGCCAGCAGTCCCGGACAGGGAACCACTGAAGCTTTCTTT	TRBJ1-1	-	TRBD1	TRBV28
CASSSETSGRADTQYF	TGTGCCAGCAGCTCGGAGACTAGCGGGAGGGCAGATACGCAGTATTTT	TRBJ2-3	-	TRBD2	TRBV5-6
CASSVGRDWYTDTQYF	TGTGCCAGCAGCGTAGGGCGGGACTGGTACACAGATACGCAGTATTTT	TRBJ2-3	-	-	TRBV9
CASSLVGFYNEQFF	TGTGCCAGCAGCTTAGTCGGGTTTTACAATGAGCAGTTCTTC	TRBJ2-1	-	-	TRBV7-2
CAWSVVAGGWETQYF	TGTGCCTGGAGTGTGGTAGCGGGAGGCTGGGAGACCCAGTACTTC	TRBJ2-5	few	TRBD2	TRBV30
CSVRSGAIWNTEAFF	TGCAGCGTTCGTAGTGGGGCAATTTGGAACACTGAAGCTTTCTTT	TRBJ1-1	-	-	TRBV29-1
CATRPGQFNYGYTF	TGTGCCACCAGACCGGGACAGTTTAACTATGGCTACACCTTC	TRBJ1-2	-	TRBD1	TRBV19
CASSLSQTPLHF	TGTGCCAGCAGTTTATCGCAGACACCCCTCCACTTT	TRBJ1-6	-	-	TRBV28
CASSETRKDTQYF	TGTGCCAGCAGTGAAACGCGAAAAGATACGCAGTATTTT	TRBJ2-3	-	-	TRBV2